Each of the 2 T cell receptor beta chains below was sequenced from the same sample in a study of blood T cell repertoires in COVID-19. Produced via immunoSEQ multiplex PCR; TCRdb's table is partial and in-frame only. This table holds about 27,000 clones, less than 90% found once. Sequences were obtained from peripheral blood. These receptors came from a man between 65 and 79 years old with active COVID-19.

The V call is TRBV20-1, the J call TRBJ1-5; D gene ambiguous. This CDR3 contains 10 residues. Germline CDR1 DFQATT, CDR2 SNEGSKA (reference sequence). The CDR3 sequence: CRQAGQPQHF. CDR3 DNA: TGCAGGCAAGCCGGTCAGCCCCAGCATTTT.

The rearrangement uses TRBV28 and TRBJ1-4; 8 bases line up with TRBD1. The CDR3 has 14 amino acids. The J segment lost 11 bases and the V segment lost 4 bases, leaving 9 bases of the junction unmatched. CDR1 and CDR2 (germline): MDHEN, SYDVKM. DNA of the CDR3: TGTGCCAGCAGTTCCGGACAGGGCGGAGAGAAACTGTTTTTT. Its protein product is CASSSGQGGEKLFF.